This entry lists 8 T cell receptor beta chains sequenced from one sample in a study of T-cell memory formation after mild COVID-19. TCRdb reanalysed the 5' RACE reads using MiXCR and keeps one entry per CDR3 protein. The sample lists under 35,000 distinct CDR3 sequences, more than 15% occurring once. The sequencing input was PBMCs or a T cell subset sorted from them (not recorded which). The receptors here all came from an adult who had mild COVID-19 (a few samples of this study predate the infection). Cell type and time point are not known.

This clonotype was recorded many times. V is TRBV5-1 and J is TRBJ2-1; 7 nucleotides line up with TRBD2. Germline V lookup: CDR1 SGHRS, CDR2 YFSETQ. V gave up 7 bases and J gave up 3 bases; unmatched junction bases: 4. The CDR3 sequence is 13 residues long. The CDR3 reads CASAAGYYNEQFF. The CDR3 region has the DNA TGCGCCAGCGCAGCGGGGTACTACAATGAGCAGTTCTTC. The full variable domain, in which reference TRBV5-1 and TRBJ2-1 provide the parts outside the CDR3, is KAGVTQTPRYLIKTRGQQVTLSCSPISGHRSVSWYQQTPGQGLQFLFEYFSETQRNKGNFPGRFSGRQFSNSRSEMNVSTLELGDSALYLCASAAGYYNEQFFGPGTRLTVL.

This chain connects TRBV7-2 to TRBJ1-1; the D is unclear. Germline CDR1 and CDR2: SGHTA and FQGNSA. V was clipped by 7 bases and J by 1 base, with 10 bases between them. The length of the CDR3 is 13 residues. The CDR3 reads CASMQQWNTEAFF. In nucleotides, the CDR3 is TGTGCCAGCATGCAACAGTGGAACACTGAAGCTTTCTTT.

In DNA form, the CDR3 reads TGTGCCAGCAGCTTACCGACAGATTATGGCTACACCTTC. Its protein product is CASSLPTDYGYTF. The chain employs TRBV7-9 and TRBJ1-2, with a weak D call TRBD1 (5 bases). Germline V gene data show CDR1 as SEHNR and CDR2 as FQNEAQ (reference sequence). Trimming cost V 2 bases and J 5 bases, with 9 bases left between them. This CDR3 comprises 13 residues.

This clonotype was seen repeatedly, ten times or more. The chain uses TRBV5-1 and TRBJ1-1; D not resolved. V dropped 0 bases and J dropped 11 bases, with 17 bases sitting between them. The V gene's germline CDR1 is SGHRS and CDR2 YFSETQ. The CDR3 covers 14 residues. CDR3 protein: CASSLAGIPGMAFF. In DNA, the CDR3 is TGCGCCAGCAGCTTGGCGGGCATCCCGGGTATGGCTTTCTTT. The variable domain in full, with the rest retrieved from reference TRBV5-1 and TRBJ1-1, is KAGVTQTPRYLIKTRGQQVTLSCSPISGHRSVSWYQQTPGQGLQFLFEYFSETQRNKGNFPGRFSGRQFSNSRSEMNVSTLELGDSALYLCASSLAGIPGMAFFGQGTRLTVV.

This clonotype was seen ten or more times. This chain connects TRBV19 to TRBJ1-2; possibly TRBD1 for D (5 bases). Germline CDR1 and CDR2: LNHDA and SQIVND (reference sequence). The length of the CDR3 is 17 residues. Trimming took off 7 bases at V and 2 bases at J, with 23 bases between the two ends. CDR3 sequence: CASTLIGASTFNYGYTF. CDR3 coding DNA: TGTGCCAGTACCCTAATCGGGGCATCTACCTTCAACTATGGCTACACCTTC.

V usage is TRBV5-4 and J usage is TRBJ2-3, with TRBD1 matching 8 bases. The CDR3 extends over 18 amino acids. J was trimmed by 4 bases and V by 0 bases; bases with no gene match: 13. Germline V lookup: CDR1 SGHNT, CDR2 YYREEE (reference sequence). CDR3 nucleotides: TGTGCCAGCAGCTTGGGTGGACAGGGCGGTATGGGCGCAGATACGCAGTATTTT. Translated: CASSLGGQGGMGADTQYF. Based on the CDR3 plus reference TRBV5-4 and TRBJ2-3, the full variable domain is ETGVTQSPTHLIKTRGQQVTLRCSSQSGHNTVSWYQQALGQGPQFIFQYYREEENGRGNFPPRFSGLQFPNYSSELNVNALELDDSALYLCASSLGGQGGMGADTQYFGPGTRLTVL.

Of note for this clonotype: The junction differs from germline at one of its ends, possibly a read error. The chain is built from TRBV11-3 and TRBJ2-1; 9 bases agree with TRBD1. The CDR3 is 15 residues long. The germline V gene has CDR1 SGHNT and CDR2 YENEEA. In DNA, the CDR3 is TGTACCAGCAGCGTGGGACAGGGTAGCTACAATGAGCAGTTCTTC. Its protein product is CTSSVGQGSYNEQFF.

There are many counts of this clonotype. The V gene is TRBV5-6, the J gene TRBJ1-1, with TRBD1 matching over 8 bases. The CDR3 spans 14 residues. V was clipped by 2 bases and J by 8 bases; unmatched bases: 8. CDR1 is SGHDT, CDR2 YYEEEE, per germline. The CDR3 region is CASSLIMRTGEAFF. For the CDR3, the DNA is TGTGCCAGCAGCTTAATAATGCGGACAGGGGAAGCTTTCTTT.